Listed below are T cell receptor beta chains from one sample, sequenced in a study of STAT5B mutations in CD4+ large granular lymphocyte leukemia. Profiling relied on immunoSEQ multiplex PCR, and the TCRdb table lists in-frame clones only, not all of them. The data contain 30,000 or so clones, about 77% of them singletons. Specimen: CD4+ T cells from blood buffy coats. These receptors all come from a human donor in good health. Each CDR3 is given with its conserved first and last residue. Each record gives: D gene, J gene, clone size, V gene, CDR3 DNA, CDR3 protein. D genes are given only for firm matches. Clone size, where shown, is once, few, many, or a class for clones that have expanded.

D: NA
J: TRBJ2-3
size: NA
V: TRBV18
DNA: TGTGCCAGCTCACCGAGACAGCTCACAGATACGCAGTATTTT
CDR3: CASSPRQLTDTQYF

D: TRBD2
J: TRBJ2-2
size: NA
V: TRBV11-2
DNA: TGTGCCAGCAGCTTCGGACTAGCGGGAGGAGCCGGGGAGCTGTTTTTT
CDR3: CASSFGLAGGAGELFF

D: NA
J: TRBJ2-1
size: once
V: TRBV5-1
DNA: TGCGCCAGCAGCTTGGGACAGAGCTCCTACAATGAGCAGTTCTTC
CDR3: CASSLGQSSYNEQFF

D: NA
J: TRBJ2-7
size: NA
V: TRBV4-3
DNA: TGCGCCAGCAGCCAAGATCTTGTGGCAGGGAAACACTTC
CDR3: CASSQDLVAGKHF

D: NA
J: TRBJ2-1
size: NA
V: TRBV29-1
DNA: TGCAGCGTTGATAAGGGGATGTTTGAGCAGTTCTTC
CDR3: CSVDKGMFEQFF

D: TRBD1
J: TRBJ1-3
size: once
V: TRBV9
DNA: TGTGCCAGCAGCGTAGCAGGACAGGGGGCAAGTGGAAACACCATATATTTT
CDR3: CASSVAGQGASGNTIYF

D: NA
J: TRBJ2-1
size: NA
V: TRBV5-6
DNA: TGTGCCAGCAGCTTGGGACTAGATATAAGCAATGAGCAGTTCTTC
CDR3: CASSLGLDISNEQFF

D: NA
J: TRBJ1-2
size: NA
V: TRBV4-1
DNA: TGCGCCAGCAGCCAAGATCTGTATGGCTACACCTTC
CDR3: CASSQDLYGYTF

D: NA
J: TRBJ1-1
size: few
V: TRBV10-3
DNA: TGTGCCATCAGCCAAAACACTGAAGCTTTCTTT
CDR3: CAISQNTEAFF

D: NA
J: TRBJ1-2
size: NA
V: TRBV7-8
DNA: TGTGCCAGCAGCCTTGGTGCTATAGAAGGTGCCACCTTC
CDR3: CASSLGAIEGATF

D: NA
J: TRBJ2-4
size: NA
V: TRBV6-5
DNA: TGTGCCAGCAGTTCTTCAGGGCAACGGAACATTCAGTACTTC
CDR3: CASSSSGQRNIQYF

D: NA
J: TRBJ2-1
size: NA
V: TRBV18
DNA: TGTGCCAGCTCACCTGGACGTAGTGGGGGGACCGGGGAGCAGTTCTTC
CDR3: CASSPGRSGGTGEQFF

D: TRBD1
J: TRBJ1-1
size: NA
V: TRBV30
DNA: TGTGCCTGGAGTGTTGGGGGACAGGGTAGATTTGAAGCTTTCTTT
CDR3: CAWSVGGQGRFEAFF

D: TRBD1
J: TRBJ2-5
size: NA
V: TRBV6-6
DNA: TGTGCCAGCAGGTCGGGACAGCAAGAGACCCAGTACTTC
CDR3: CASRSGQQETQYF